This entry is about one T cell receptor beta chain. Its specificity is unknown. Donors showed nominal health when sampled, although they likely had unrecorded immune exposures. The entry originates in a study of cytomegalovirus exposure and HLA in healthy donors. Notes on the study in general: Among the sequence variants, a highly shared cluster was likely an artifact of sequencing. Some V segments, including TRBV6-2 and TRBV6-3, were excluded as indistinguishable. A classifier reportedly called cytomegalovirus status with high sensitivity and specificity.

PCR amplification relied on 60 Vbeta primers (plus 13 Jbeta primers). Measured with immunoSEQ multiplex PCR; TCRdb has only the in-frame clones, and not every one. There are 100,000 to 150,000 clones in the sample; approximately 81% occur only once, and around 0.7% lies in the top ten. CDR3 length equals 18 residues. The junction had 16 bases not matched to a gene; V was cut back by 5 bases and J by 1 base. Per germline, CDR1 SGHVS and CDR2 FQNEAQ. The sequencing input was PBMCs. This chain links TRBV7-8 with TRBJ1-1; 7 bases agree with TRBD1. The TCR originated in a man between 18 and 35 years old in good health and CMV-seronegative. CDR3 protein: CASSRPTGVPYKNTEAFF. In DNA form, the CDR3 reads TGTGCCAGCAGCCGACCCACAGGGGTCCCCTATAAGAACACTGAAGCTTTCTTT.